Listed here are 24 T cell receptor beta chains from one sample, sequenced in a study of T cell changes during pregnancy in multiple sclerosis. Profiling relied on immunoSEQ multiplex PCR, and the TCRdb table lists in-frame clones only, not all of them. This sample carries 100,000 to 150,000 clones, approximately 93% of them seen once, and the ten largest clones take less than 7.5%. The sequencing used peripheral blood, collected before pregnancy. Every receptor here comes from a female donor with multiple sclerosis, enrolled in a pregnancy study.

The chain combines TRBV18 with TRBJ2-1; no reliable D call. Trimming stripped 2 bases from V and 7 bases from J, with 6 bases between. CDR3 length equals 12 residues. The germline CDR1 and CDR2 sequences are KGHSH and LQKENI. The CDR3 bases are TGTGCCAGCTCACCATTCCCTAATGAGCAGTTCTTC. Amino acids: CASSPFPNEQFF.

The chain couples TRBV28 to TRBJ1-5; D possibly corresponds to TRBD1 (5 bases). CDR3 length: 17 residues. Germline values: CDR1 MDHEN, CDR2 SYDVKM. V shed 3 bases and J shed 3 bases, with 18 bases lying between them. Here the CDR3 reads CASSFTGDRWNNQPQHF. The CDR3 DNA sequence: TGTGCCAGCAGTTTCACGGGGGATAGATGGAACAATCAGCCCCAGCATTTT.

The rearrangement joins TRBV7-6 to TRBJ1-2, with 8 positions matching TRBD1. J was trimmed by 5 bases and V by 2 bases; bases with no gene match: 13. This CDR3 contains 17 residues. The V gene's germline CDR1 is SGHVS and CDR2 FNYEAQ. The CDR3 DNA reads TGTGCCAGCAGCTTATCATCCGGACAGGGTTCGGGGTATGGCTACACCTTC. This encodes CASSLSSGQGSGYGYTF.

This clone was found once. The V gene is TRBV30, the J gene TRBJ2-1; 10 nucleotides match TRBD2. This CDR3 spans 16 amino acids. Per germline, CDR1 GTSNPN and CDR2 SVGIG (reference sequence). Trimming removed 1 base from V and 0 bases from J; junction bases left unmatched: 3. CDR3 nucleotide sequence: TGTGCCTGGAGTGGGGCTAGCGGGAGCTCCTACAATGAGCAGTTCTTC. Protein sequence: CAWSGASGSSYNEQFF.

The chain recombines TRBV27 with TRBJ2-7; TRBD1 is a possible D gene (6 bases). V lost 8 bases and J 2 bases, leaving 10 bases between the germline ends. The germline V gene has CDR1 MNHEY and CDR2 SMNVEV (reference sequence). The CDR3 length is 12 residues. CDR3 bases: TGTGCCAGCGGACAGAAGCCCTACGAGCAGTACTTC. As protein: CASGQKPYEQYF.

The chain carries TRBV2 and TRBJ2-7, with TRBD1 identical over 7 bases. This CDR3 contains 13 residues. The ends lost 6 bases at V and 4 bases at J; junction bases unmatched: 6. CDR1 and CDR2 from the germline V gene are SNHLY and FYNNEI. CDR3 nucleotides: TGTGCCAGCAGGGCGGACAGGAGGTACGAGCAGTACTTC. Translated, it gives CASRADRRYEQYF.

This chain joins TRBV6-6 and TRBJ1-1, with TRBD1 as a possible D gene (5 bases). The germline V and J ends were trimmed by 4 bases and 6 bases, with 12 bases remaining between them. From germline, CDR1 is MNHNY and CDR2 SVGAGI (reference sequence). This CDR3 has 13 amino acids. Here the CDR3 reads CASSSSGWAEAFF. CDR3 bases: TGTGCCAGCAGTTCTTCAGGGTGGGCTGAAGCTTTCTTT.

This chain links TRBV29-1 with TRBJ2-1; D is uncertain. The germline V and J ends were trimmed by 1 base and 8 bases, with 9 bases remaining between them. CDR1 is SQVTM and CDR2 is ANQGSEA in the germline V gene. The CDR3 totals 12 residues. This chain's CDR3 is CSVEVLPDEQFF. The CDR3 region has the DNA TGCAGCGTTGAAGTCCTTCCCGATGAGCAGTTCTTC.

The chain couples TRBV5-4 to TRBJ2-1; 8 bases are shared with TRBD1. V lost 1 base to trimming and J lost 9 bases; unmatched junction nucleotides: 9. Germline loops: CDR1 SGHNT, CDR2 YYREEE (reference sequence). There are 15 residues in the CDR3. The CDR3: CASSLSPGGPAEQFF. Written as DNA, the CDR3 is TGTGCCAGCAGCTTGTCCCCAGGGGGCCCGGCTGAGCAGTTCTTC.

The V gene is TRBV28, the J gene TRBJ1-1; no reliable D call. The CDR3 runs to 14 residues. CDR1 is MDHEN and CDR2 is SYDVKM in the germline V gene. V lost 5 bases, J lost 3 bases, and 13 bases lay in between. The CDR3 loop is CASSTYTVDTEAFF. The CDR3 DNA is TGTGCCAGCAGTACCTACACAGTAGACACTGAAGCTTTCTTT.

This clone showed up just once. The chain carries TRBV19 and TRBJ1-5; 9 nucleotides agree with TRBD1. CDR1 LNHDA and CDR2 SQIVND come from the germline V gene (reference sequence). The J segment lost 2 bases and the V segment lost 4 bases, leaving 3 bases of the junction unmatched. This CDR3 has 15 residues. CDR3: CASSKGQGGNQPQHF. The CDR3 region has the DNA TGTGCCAGTAGTAAGGGACAGGGAGGCAATCAGCCCCAGCATTTT.

This chain connects TRBV9 to TRBJ2-6; 7 nucleotides match TRBD2. Germline values: CDR1 SGDLS, CDR2 YYNGEE. The CDR3 runs 17 residues. The V segment lost 0 bases and the J segment 0 bases; nucleotides outside the gene matches: 3. The CDR3 coding sequence is TGTGCCAGCAGCGTAGGGGGAGGGACCTCTGGGGCCAACGTCCTGACTTTC. As protein: CASSVGGGTSGANVLTF.

The chain recombines TRBV15 with TRBJ2-3, with 13 bases that match TRBD2. This CDR3 is built from 21 residues. Germline V gene sequence: CDR1 LNHNV, CDR2 YYDKDF (reference sequence). J gave up 4 bases and V 0 bases, and 16 bases lay outside the gene matches. CDR3 loop: CATSRDNVGGLAGYPPDTQYF. DNA of the CDR3: TGTGCCACCAGCAGAGATAATGTGGGGGGACTAGCGGGGTACCCTCCAGATACGCAGTATTTT.

V and J are TRBV6-5 and TRBJ1-4, with a weak D call TRBD1 (6 bases). CDR3 length: 14 residues. Germline-derived CDR1 and CDR2 are MNHEY and SVGAGI. The V end lost 6 bases, the J end lost 0 bases, and 8 bases lay between the germline ends. CDR3 in DNA: TGTGCCAGCAGGGGGGCGACAACTAATGAAAAACTGTTTTTT. Translation gives CASRGATTNEKLFF.

This clone was recorded once. This chain joins TRBV6-4 and TRBJ2-3; 7 positions agree with TRBD1. Germline V gene lookup returns CDR1 MRHNA and CDR2 SNTAGT. The CDR3 spans 14 residues. The ends lost 5 bases at V and 5 bases at J; junction bases unmatched: 7. The CDR3 protein is CASSIGGPGDTQYF. CDR3 nucleotide sequence: TGTGCCAGCAGTATAGGGGGCCCCGGAGATACGCAGTATTTT.

The gene calls are TRBV6-1 and TRBJ1-1, with a tentative D call TRBD1 (5 bases). V was clipped by 4 bases and J by 1 base, with 16 bases between them. This CDR3 spans 16 amino acids. CDR1 is MNHNS, CDR2 SASEGT, per germline. This chain's CDR3 is CASSATETIPNTEAFF. In nucleotides, the CDR3 is TGTGCCAGCAGTGCGACAGAGACGATACCGAACACTGAAGCTTTCTTT.

The rearrangement uses TRBV27 and TRBJ2-1; TRBD1 agrees at 9 bases. The V and J ends lost 5 bases and 1 base, in that order; junction bases with no gene match: 12. The CDR3 spans 18 residues. Per the germline V gene, CDR1 is MNHEY and CDR2 is SMNVEV (reference sequence). In DNA form, the CDR3 reads TGTGCCAGCAGTGCCGGCCGGGACAGGGCCCTTTCCTACAATGAGCAGTTCTTC. Encoded protein: CASSAGRDRALSYNEQFF.

The rearrangement links TRBV7-9 to TRBJ2-7, with 10 positions matching TRBD1. Germline trimming cut 5 bases from V and 1 base from J; bases unmatched to any gene: 14. The CDR3 extends over 18 amino acids. Germline CDR1 is SEHNR and CDR2 is FQNEAQ (reference sequence). CDR3 sequence: CASSLRGGDRGRSYEQYF. DNA for the CDR3: TGTGCCAGCAGCCTGAGGGGGGGGGACAGGGGTAGATCCTACGAGCAGTACTTC.

The chain joins TRBV29-1 to TRBJ2-7; 8 nucleotides line up with TRBD1. The ends lost 4 bases at V and 3 bases at J; junction bases unmatched: 5. Germline V gives CDR1 SQVTM, CDR2 ANQGSEA. This CDR3 is built from 13 residues. The CDR3 DNA is TGCAGCGTTGTTGTAGGACAGGGCTACGAGCAGTACTTC. Its protein is CSVVVGQGYEQYF.

CDR3 sequence reads: CASTWTSGITSTDTQYF. In DNA form, the CDR3 reads TGTGCCAGCACCTGGACTAGCGGAATAACTAGCACAGATACGCAGTATTTT. The chain joins TRBV7-2 to TRBJ2-3, with TRBD2 matching 10 bases. CDR1 and CDR2 from the germline V gene are SGHTA and FQGNSA. This CDR3 has 17 residues. Germline trimming cut 7 bases from V and 0 bases from J; bases unmatched to any gene: 10. The full variable domain, in which reference TRBV7-2 and TRBJ2-3 provide the parts outside the CDR3, is GAGVSQSPSNKVTEKGKDVELRCDPISGHTALYWYRQSLGQGLEFLIYFQGNSAPDKSGLPSDRFSAERTGGSVSTLTIQRTQQEDSAVYLCASTWTSGITSTDTQYFGPGTRLTVL.

The table lists this clone with a count of one. The V and J genes are TRBV2 and TRBJ2-1; the D gene is possibly TRBD2 (5 bases). This CDR3 is 16 amino acids long. Trimming stripped 1 base from V and 0 bases from J, with 10 bases between. Per the germline V gene, CDR1 is SNHLY and CDR2 is FYNNEI. CDR3 nucleotide sequence: TGTGCCAGCAGTGAAGTGGTCCGGGGCTCCTACAATGAGCAGTTCTTC. This encodes CASSEVVRGSYNEQFF.

This clone was seen once. The chain links TRBV7-9 to TRBJ2-1; D uncertain. The CDR3 sequence is 15 residues long. Deletions cut 3 bases from V and 10 bases from J, with 19 bases between. Germline V gene sequence: CDR1 SEHNR, CDR2 FQNEAQ (reference sequence). The CDR3, as DNA: TGTGCCAGCAGCTTTGTACCGACTCTCTCGACGGAGCAGTTCTTC. Translated, it gives CASSFVPTLSTEQFF.

The genes are TRBV30 and TRBJ1-2; 9 nucleotides align to TRBD1. The CDR3 spans 15 residues. Per the germline V gene, CDR1 is GTSNPN and CDR2 is SVGIG (reference sequence). Trimming cost V 2 bases and J 4 bases; bases outside gene matches: 8. The CDR3 DNA reads as TGTGCCTGGAGTCGTCCCGGGACAGGGTCCTATGGCTACACCTTC. Amino acid sequence: CAWSRPGTGSYGYTF.

In DNA, the CDR3 is TGTGCCAGCAGCTTAGGATTCCAGGGCTTAAGCGAGCAGTACTTC. Its protein is CASSLGFQGLSEQYF. This sequence joins TRBV7-9 and TRBJ2-5; D is possibly TRBD1 (5 bases). The J call may be wrong; the DNA end is better matched by TRBJ2-7. The CDR3 totals 15 residues. Germline CDR1 SEHNR, CDR2 FQNEAQ (reference sequence).